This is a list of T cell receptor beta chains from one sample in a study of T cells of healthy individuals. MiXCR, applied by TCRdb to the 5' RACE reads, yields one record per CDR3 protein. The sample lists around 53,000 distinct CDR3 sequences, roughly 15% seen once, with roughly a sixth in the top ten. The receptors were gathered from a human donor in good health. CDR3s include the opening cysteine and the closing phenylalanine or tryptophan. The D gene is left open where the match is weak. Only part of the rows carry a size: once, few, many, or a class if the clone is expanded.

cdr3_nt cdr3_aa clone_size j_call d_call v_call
TGCAGTGCTCCCCCCAGGACGGCCTCCTACGAGCAGTACTTC CSAPPRTASYEQYF many TRBJ2-7 NA TRBV20-1
TGTGCCAGCAGCTTTCCTGAAGCTTTCTTT CASSFPEAFF NA TRBJ1-1 NA TRBV7-9
TGTGCCAGCAGCGTAGTGGGGGGCCTCCTCAACAATGAGCAGTTCTTC CASSVVGGLLNNEQFF NA TRBJ2-1 NA TRBV9
TGTGCCAGCAGTTTGTCGGGGCTGAATGAAGCTTTCTTT CASSLSGLNEAFF once TRBJ1-1 NA TRBV25-1
TGTGCCAGCTCACTTTCCGGAACAGGGAGTAGCTCCTATAATTCACCCCTCCACTTT CASSLSGTGSSSYNSPLHF many TRBJ1-6 NA TRBV18
TGTGCCAGCAGCCCCGGGCCCTCCTCCTACGAGCAGTACTTC CASSPGPSSYEQYF few TRBJ2-7 NA TRBV7-3
TGTGCCAGCCCACTCCCGGGACGAAAAACCGGGGAGCTGTTTTTT CASPLPGRKTGELFF few TRBJ2-2 NA TRBV18
TGTGCCAGCTCCCCCGGGCGGGATACGCAGTATTTT CASSPGRDTQYF NA TRBJ2-3 NA TRBV18
TGTGCCAGCAGTTACGGGACAGGGAGTTCACCCCTCCACTTT CASSYGTGSSPLHF many TRBJ1-6 TRBD1 TRBV6-5
TGCAGCGTCCAGGGGGGAGGGGGTAATTCACCCCTCCACTTT CSVQGGGGNSPLHF many TRBJ1-6 TRBD1 TRBV29-1
TGCGCCAGCAGCTTGGACGGGACAGGGCTCTCCTACGAGCAGTACTTC CASSLDGTGLSYEQYF many TRBJ2-7 TRBD1 TRBV5-1
TGTGCTAGTGGTTTGGTAGAGATGGCAGCGGGAGGGCCGGGGCAAGAGACCCAGTACTTC CASGLVEMAAGGPGQETQYF NA TRBJ2-5 TRBD2 TRBV12-5
TGCAGCGGCGTGGGCAGGGGCTACGAGCAGTACTTC CSGVGRGYEQYF many TRBJ2-7 NA TRBV29-1
TGTGCCAGCAGTAAGTCAGGACCCAACTATGGCTACACCTTC CASSKSGPNYGYTF few TRBJ1-2 NA TRBV2
TGCAGTGCTAGAGACACATCGAGCTCCTATAATTCACCCCTCCACTTT CSARDTSSSYNSPLHF NA TRBJ1-6 NA TRBV20-1
TGTGCCAGCAGCCTGCGTTCTATTTCTGTCCGTCTTAACGAGCAGTACTTC CASSLRSISVRLNEQYF NA TRBJ2-7 NA TRBV7-2
TGTGCCAGCAGACGCGGTGCGGCACTGGATACCCAGTACTTC CASRRGAALDTQYF NA TRBJ2-5 NA TRBV12-3/TRBV12-4
TGCGCCAGCAGCCGATACCGGGACAGTACCTACGAGCAGTACTTC CASSRYRDSTYEQYF NA TRBJ2-7 TRBD1 TRBV4-3
TGTGCCATCAGTGAAAGGAGCTCCTATAATTCACCCCTCCACTTT CAISERSSYNSPLHF NA TRBJ1-6 NA TRBV10-3
TGTGCCACCCGTGGGTGGTCGTCTGGAAACACCATATATTTT CATRGWSSGNTIYF many TRBJ1-3 NA TRBV15
TGTGCCAGCAGACAGAGCACAGATACGCAGTATTTT CASRQSTDTQYF few TRBJ2-3 NA TRBV19
TGCAGTGCTAGAAGGCTCTACGAGCAGTACTTC CSARRLYEQYF many TRBJ2-7 NA TRBV20-1
TGTGCCAGCAGCTTAGCGTACGCTAGCACAGATACGCAGTATTTT CASSLAYASTDTQYF few TRBJ2-3 NA TRBV7-2
TGCAGCGTTGAGGGTGGAGGGGGACGGGCAGGCCGGTTCGGTGAACTGTTTTTT CSVEGGGGRAGRFGELFF many TRBJ1-4 NA TRBV29-1
TGTGCCAGCAAGCCAGGGGGAAACACCATATATTTT CASKPGGNTIYF few TRBJ1-3 NA TRBV12-3/TRBV12-4
TGTGCCACCAGCAGAGATGAGGCCTACGAGCAGTACTTC CATSRDEAYEQYF few TRBJ2-7 NA TRBV15
TGTGCCAGCAGCTTGCGGGGGGCAGGGTTTGGCAATGAGCAGTTCTTC CASSLRGAGFGNEQFF NA TRBJ2-1 TRBD2 TRBV11-2
TGTGCCAGCAGCCGGGACAGGGGGTACGATGAGCAGTTCTTC CASSRDRGYDEQFF NA TRBJ2-1 TRBD1 TRBV2
TGTGCCAGCAGCTTAGAGTCAGGAGAATTCACTAACTATGGCTACACCTTC CASSLESGEFTNYGYTF few TRBJ1-2 NA TRBV7-2
TGTGCCAGCAGCTTAAACGGGGGCAGCTCCTACAATGAGCAGTTCTTC CASSLNGGSSYNEQFF many TRBJ2-1 NA TRBV7-8
TGTGCCACCAGTGATCCCGGGACTAGCAACGACGAGCAGTACTTC CATSDPGTSNDEQYF few TRBJ2-7 TRBD2 TRBV24-1
TGCGCCAGCAGCTTGGCCTTGGGCGGGACGGACGAGCAGTACTTC CASSLALGGTDEQYF few TRBJ2-7 NA TRBV5-1
TGTGCCAGCAGGGCCGGGACACCCTACGAGCAGTACTTC CASRAGTPYEQYF many TRBJ2-7 NA TRBV2
TGCGCCAGCAGCCAAGCGGTGGCTAGCGGGATATCGGGTGACCAGTACTTC CASSQAVASGISGDQYF NA TRBJ2-5 TRBD2 TRBV4-1
TGCAGTGCTAGTCCATTCCAGACCCAAGAGACCCAGTACTTC CSASPFQTQETQYF NA TRBJ2-5 NA TRBV20-1
TGTGCCAGCAGCCCGGTTGAAGAGACCCAGTACTTC CASSPVEETQYF few TRBJ2-5 NA TRBV28
TGTGCCATCAAAGGTGGAACAGATCGTGGCACCGGGGAGCTGTTTTTT CAIKGGTDRGTGELFF few TRBJ2-2 NA TRBV10-3
TGCAGCGGGCGGTACTCTGGAAACACCATATATTTT CSGRYSGNTIYF many TRBJ1-3 NA TRBV29-1
TGCGCCAGCAGCCCGGGACAGCGTCGAGATACGCAGTATTTT CASSPGQRRDTQYF NA TRBJ2-3 TRBD1 TRBV5-1
TGTGCCACCAGTGACTCTACCGGTGACTCCCCTTTGCTGGCTCAGTATTTT CATSDSTGDSPLLAQYF many TRBJ2-3 NA TRBV24-1
TGTGCCAGCAGCTTCTCCCGGGACTACAGATACAATGAGCAGTTCTTC CASSFSRDYRYNEQFF few TRBJ2-1 TRBD2 TRBV7-9
TGCAGTGCTAGGGACGATACAGGGGGCTCTGGAAACACCATATATTTT CSARDDTGGSGNTIYF few TRBJ1-3 TRBD1 TRBV20-1
TGCAGCATACGGGAGTCCTACGAGCAGTACTTC CSIRESYEQYF NA TRBJ2-7 NA TRBV29-1
TGCAGTGCTGGACCGGGACAGGGCTTAATACTAGCCAAAAACATTCAGTACTTC CSAGPGQGLILAKNIQYF many TRBJ2-4 TRBD1 TRBV20-1
TGTGCCAGCAGCTCGGGACCGCTTAATGAAAAACTGTTTTTT CASSSGPLNEKLFF few TRBJ1-4 NA TRBV7-8
TGTGCCAGCACCCGGGACAGCACAGATACGCAGTATTTT CASTRDSTDTQYF few TRBJ2-3 NA TRBV6-6
TGTGCCAGCAGCAAGAAAGGACTAGCGCTAAGCTCTGGGGCCAACGTCCTGACTTTC CASSKKGLALSSGANVLTF NA TRBJ2-6 TRBD2 TRBV7-8
TGTGCCAGCAGCCAAGATAGGGACACCGGGGAGCTGTTTTTT CASSQDRDTGELFF NA TRBJ2-2 NA TRBV3-1
TGCAGTGCTACTGCAGGGGGTGGGGAGACCCAGTACTTC CSATAGGGETQYF many TRBJ2-5 TRBD1 TRBV20-1